Listed below are T cell receptor beta chains from one sample, sequenced in a study of control samples from healthy donors and cancer patients. Libraries were prepared by immunoSEQ multiplex PCR; TCRdb keeps only in-frame clonotypes and omits some of them. The sample has 50,000 to 75,000 clones; roughly 89% are singletons. Material for sequencing was PBMCs. These receptors all come from a man between 60 and 75 years old with colorectal cancer. The CDR3 runs from the conserved cysteine through the conserved F or W. Fields, in order: J gene, D gene, clone size, V gene, CDR3 DNA, CDR3 protein. A D gene is named only where the DNA matches it firmly. Expanded clones are given a class, and other clones once, few, many or no size at all.

>TRBJ1-3|-|-|TRBV10-1
TGCGCCAGCAGTGGTTGGGGCAGGGAGATCGGCTCTGGAAACACCATATATTTT
CASSGWGREIGSGNTIYF
>TRBJ2-7|TRBD2|-|TRBV7-3
TGTGCCAGCAGCTCAAGTGGCGGGGGAGCCTACGAGCAGTACTTC
CASSSSGGGAYEQYF
>TRBJ2-3|TRBD2|-|TRBV6-1
TGTGCCAGCAGTGAATCAACTAGCGGGGGGGCCGGGGGCGGTACGCAGTATTTT
CASSESTSGGAGGGTQYF
>TRBJ2-2|-|-|TRBV28
TGTGCCAGCAGTTTACAGGGAGCCGGGGAGCTGTTTTTT
CASSLQGAGELFF
>TRBJ1-1|-|-|TRBV6-5
TGTGCCAGCAGTTACTCGAAGGGCCGGGTCACTGAAGCTTTCTTT
CASSYSKGRVTEAFF
>TRBJ2-3|TRBD2|-|TRBV7-2
TGTGCCAGCAGTCCGGGACTAAGCACAGATACGCAGTATTTT
CASSPGLSTDTQYF
>TRBJ2-7|-|-|TRBV4-3
TGCGCCAGCAGCCAAGAGTTCACGGGCGCCTACGAGCAGTACTTC
CASSQEFTGAYEQYF
>TRBJ1-1|-|-|TRBV4-1
TGCGCCAGCAGCGCTCCCCCGACAGCCCCTGAAGCTTTCTTT
CASSAPPTAPEAFF
>TRBJ1-1|-|once|TRBV5-8
TGTGCCAGCAGCTTGAGGACGGTGAACACTGAAGCTTTCTTT
CASSLRTVNTEAFF
>TRBJ1-1|-|once|TRBV7-9
TGTGCCAGCAGCCTAAGACAGAGCCTGAACACTGAAGCTTTCTTT
CASSLRQSLNTEAFF
>TRBJ2-1|-|once|TRBV2
TGTGCCAGCAGGATCTCTGAGCAGTTCTTC
CASRISEQFF
>TRBJ1-6|TRBD1|few|TRBV28
TGTGCCACCCGCAGGGGGTTCGAGTCACCCCTCCACTTT
CATRRGFESPLHF
>TRBJ1-3|-|once|TRBV6-5
TGTGCCAGCAGTTACTCTCGGGGGATCTCTGGAAACACCATATATTTT
CASSYSRGISGNTIYF
>TRBJ1-2|-|medium-sized|TRBV7-8
TGTGCCAGCAGCCCGACAGGACAGAGCTATGGCTACACCTTC
CASSPTGQSYGYTF
>TRBJ1-2|-|-|TRBV4-1
TGCGCCAGCAGCCAAGGTGCAGTCTACACCTTC
CASSQGAVYTF
>TRBJ2-7|TRBD1|-|TRBV5-1
TGCGCCAGCAGCTCCGGGACAGGGATCGAGCAGTACTTC
CASSSGTGIEQYF
>TRBJ2-1|-|-|TRBV5-1
TGCGCCAGCAGCTTGTCGGGGGGCTGGGATGAGCAGTTCTTC
CASSLSGGWDEQFF
>TRBJ1-6|-|-|TRBV15
TGTGCCACCAGCATCGACAGGACCAATTCACCCCTCCACTTT
CATSIDRTNSPLHF
>TRBJ1-4|-|-|TRBV6-1
TGTGCCAGCAGTGTCTGGCTCCAACGGGGACCTAATGAAAAACTGTTTTTT
CASSVWLQRGPNEKLFF
>TRBJ2-7|-|-|TRBV3-1/TRBV3-2
TGTGCCAGCAGCCAAGATCCGGGGGCGGTAGGGCAGTACTTC
CASSQDPGAVGQYF
>TRBJ2-3|TRBD2|-|TRBV18
TGTGCCAGCTCACGAAGCGGGGGTGCAGATACGCAGTATTTT
CASSRSGGADTQYF
>TRBJ1-1|-|-|TRBV18
TGTGCCAGCTCACCACCTCACACCAAGCACACTGAAGCTTTCTTT
CASSPPHTKHTEAFF
>TRBJ1-1|-|-|TRBV7-6
TGTGCCAGCAATGGGGTGACTGAAGCTTTCTTT
CASNGVTEAFF
>TRBJ2-4|-|-|TRBV4-3
TGCGCCAGCAGCCAAGAAGGTTTCACTGGGAACATTCAGTACTTC
CASSQEGFTGNIQYF
>TRBJ1-1|-|once|TRBV27
TGTGCCAGCTGGGAGACAGGACCTAACACTGAAGCTTTCTTT
CASWETGPNTEAFF
>TRBJ2-7|-|-|TRBV2
TGTGCCAGCACCACCGGGACGCGTGTGTCCGAGCAGTACTTC
CASTTGTRVSEQYF
>TRBJ2-5|-|once|TRBV30
TGTGCCTGGAGTTCGGCCTCCTGGCAGACCCAGTACTTC
CAWSSASWQTQYF
>TRBJ1-6|-|-|TRBV7-8
TGTGCCAGCAGCTTAGTGGGGACGAGCTCCTATAATTCACCCCTCCACTTT
CASSLVGTSSYNSPLHF
>TRBJ2-7|-|-|TRBV27
TGTGCCAGCGGCAACGTCCCCCTCGAGCAGTACTTC
CASGNVPLEQYF
>TRBJ1-1|TRBD1|-|TRBV12-3/TRBV12-4
TGTGCCAGCAACAGGGGCTTGAACACTGAAGCTTTCTTT
CASNRGLNTEAFF
>TRBJ2-1|TRBD2|-|TRBV2
TGTGCCAGCAGGCTAGCGGGGGGGCATCACAATGAGCAGTTCTTC
CASRLAGGHHNEQFF
>TRBJ1-5|-|-|TRBV6-5
TGTGCCAGCAGCACGGGACCCAGGGGCAATCAGCCCCAGCATTTT
CASSTGPRGNQPQHF
>TRBJ1-4|-|-|TRBV5-1
TGCGCCAGCAGCCTCCAGGGTCCCCTTGGGGAAAAACTGTTTTTT
CASSLQGPLGEKLFF
>TRBJ1-5|-|-|TRBV7-6
TGTGCCAGCAGCCCGAGCTGGGGTGATTCCCGGCCCCAGCATTTT
CASSPSWGDSRPQHF
>TRBJ2-4|-|-|TRBV4-1
TGCGCCAGCAGCCAAGACGGACAGGTTGGGGGGAACATTCAGTACTTC
CASSQDGQVGGNIQYF
>TRBJ2-5|TRBD1|-|TRBV28
TGTGCCAGCAGTTTAGACAGGGGGAAGGAGACCCAGTACTTC
CASSLDRGKETQYF
>TRBJ1-1|-|-|TRBV18
TGTGCCAGCTCACCTCGGATACAAACTAACACTGAAGCTTTCTTT
CASSPRIQTNTEAFF
>TRBJ1-1|-|-|TRBV13
TGTGCCAGCAGCTTATCACGGAACATGAACACTGAAGCTTTCTTT
CASSLSRNMNTEAFF
>TRBJ1-1|TRBD1|-|TRBV30
TGTGCCTGGAGTTATCAGGGGGGTGACGCTTTCTTT
CAWSYQGGDAFF
>TRBJ2-2|-|-|TRBV3-1/TRBV3-2
TGTGCCAGCAGCACCGGACGGGCGATGGAGCTGTTTTTT
CASSTGRAMELFF
>TRBJ1-2|-|-|TRBV30
TGTGCCTGTCTTTCCCCGGGATCCCTAACATATGGCTACACCTTC
CACLSPGSLTYGYTF
>TRBJ2-2|-|-|TRBV25-1
TGTGCCAGCGGTAACACCGGGGAGCTGTTTTTT
CASGNTGELFF
>TRBJ1-3|TRBD1|-|TRBV6-5
TGTGCCAGCAGCGGCGACAGGGGCTCTGGAAACACCATATATTTT
CASSGDRGSGNTIYF
>TRBJ1-2|-|-|TRBV19
TGTGCCACTCGACCCCCTACAGGGCCCAGTGGCTACACCTTC
CATRPPTGPSGYTF
>TRBJ2-7|-|-|TRBV9
TGTGCCAGCAGCGACAGTTACCGCTCCTACGAGCAGTACTTC
CASSDSYRSYEQYF
>TRBJ2-7|TRBD2|-|TRBV5-1
TGCGCCAGCAGCTTGGAGCCGGGACTAGAAGGCTCCTACGAGCAGTACTTC
CASSLEPGLEGSYEQYF
>TRBJ2-7|-|-|TRBV4-1
TGCGCCAGCAGCCAAGATGTGCCTAGCCACGAGCAGTACTTC
CASSQDVPSHEQYF
>TRBJ1-6|-|-|TRBV2
TGTGCCAGCGGGAGGGATAATTCACCCCTCCACTTT
CASGRDNSPLHF
>TRBJ1-2|-|-|TRBV30
TGTGCCTGGAGTGTATTCGCGGTCCACTATGGCTACACCTTC
CAWSVFAVHYGYTF
>TRBJ2-2|-|-|TRBV6-7
TGTGCCAGCAGTTACCTACCTCGACAGTCCGGGGAGCTGTTTTTT
CASSYLPRQSGELFF
>TRBJ1-1|-|-|TRBV2
TGTGCCAGCAAAGGCAGCATGAACACTGAAGCTTTCTTT
CASKGSMNTEAFF
>TRBJ1-5|-|-|TRBV6-5
TGTGCCAGCAGACCGGACCCAGGGTCGCCCCAGCATTTT
CASRPDPGSPQHF
>TRBJ2-1|-|-|TRBV19
TGTGCCAGTAGTAACGGAGTAGCCTACAATGAGCAGTTCTTC
CASSNGVAYNEQFF
>TRBJ1-5|-|-|TRBV7-2
TGTGCCAGCAGCTTATCCCAGGCGAATCAGCCCCAGCATTTT
CASSLSQANQPQHF
>TRBJ1-4|-|-|TRBV18
TGTGCCAGCTCACCGTGGCAGACGAATGAAAAACTGTTTTTT
CASSPWQTNEKLFF
>TRBJ1-3|-|-|TRBV5-1
TGCGCCAGCAGCTTGGGCGGCTATGGAAACACCATATATTTT
CASSLGGYGNTIYF
>TRBJ2-3|-|-|TRBV13
TGTGCCAGCAGCTTAGGCGGCTCCCGTGATACGCAGTATTTT
CASSLGGSRDTQYF